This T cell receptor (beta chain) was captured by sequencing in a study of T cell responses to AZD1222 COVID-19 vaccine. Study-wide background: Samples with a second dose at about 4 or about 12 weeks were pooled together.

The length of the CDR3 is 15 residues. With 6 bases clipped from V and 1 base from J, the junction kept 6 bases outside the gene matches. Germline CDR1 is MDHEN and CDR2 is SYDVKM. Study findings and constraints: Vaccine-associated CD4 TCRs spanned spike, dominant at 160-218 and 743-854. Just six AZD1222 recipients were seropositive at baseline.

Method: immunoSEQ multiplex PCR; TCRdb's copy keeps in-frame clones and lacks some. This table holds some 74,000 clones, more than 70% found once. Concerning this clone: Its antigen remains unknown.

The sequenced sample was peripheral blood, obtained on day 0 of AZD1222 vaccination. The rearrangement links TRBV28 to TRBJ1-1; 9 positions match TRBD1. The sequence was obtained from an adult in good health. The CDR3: CASRTGGRENTEAFF. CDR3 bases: TGTGCCAGCAGGACAGGGGGTAGGGAGAACACTGAAGCTTTCTTT.